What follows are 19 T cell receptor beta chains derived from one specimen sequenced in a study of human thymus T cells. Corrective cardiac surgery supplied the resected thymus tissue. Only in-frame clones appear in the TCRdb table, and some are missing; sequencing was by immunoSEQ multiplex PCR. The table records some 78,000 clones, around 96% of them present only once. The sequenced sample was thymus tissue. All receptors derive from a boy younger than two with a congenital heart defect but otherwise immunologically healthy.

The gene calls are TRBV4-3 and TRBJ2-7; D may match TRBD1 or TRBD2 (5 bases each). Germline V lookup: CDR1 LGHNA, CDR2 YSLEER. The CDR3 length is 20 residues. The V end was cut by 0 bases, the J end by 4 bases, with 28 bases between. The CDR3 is CASSQDLRASFRGDGYEQYF. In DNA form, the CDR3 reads TGCGCCAGCAGCCAAGATCTCAGGGCCAGTTTTCGGGGAGATGGGTACGAGCAGTACTTC.

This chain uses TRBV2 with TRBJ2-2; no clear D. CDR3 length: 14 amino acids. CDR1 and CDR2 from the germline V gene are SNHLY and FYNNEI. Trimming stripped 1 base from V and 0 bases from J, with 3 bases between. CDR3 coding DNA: TGTGCCAGCAGTGAAGAAGCGAACACCGGGGAGCTGTTTTTT. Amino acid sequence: CASSEEANTGELFF.

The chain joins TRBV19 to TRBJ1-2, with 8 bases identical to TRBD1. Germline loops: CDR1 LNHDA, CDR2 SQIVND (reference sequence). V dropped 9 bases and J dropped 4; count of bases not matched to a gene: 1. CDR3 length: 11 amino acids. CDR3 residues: CASGQGYGYTF. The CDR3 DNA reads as TGTGCCAGCGGACAGGGCTATGGCTACACCTTC. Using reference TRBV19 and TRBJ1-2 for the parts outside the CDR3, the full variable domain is DGGITQSPKYLFRKEGQNVTLSCEQNLNHDAMYWYRQDPGQGLRLIYYSQIVNDFQKGDIAEGYSVSREKKESFPLTVTSAQKNPTAFYLCASGQGYGYTFGSGTRLTVV.

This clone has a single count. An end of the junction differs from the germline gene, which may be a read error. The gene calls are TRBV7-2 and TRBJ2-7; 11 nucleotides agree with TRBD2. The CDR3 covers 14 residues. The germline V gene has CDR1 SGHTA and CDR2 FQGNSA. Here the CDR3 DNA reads TGTGCCAGCAGCCCTTACCCGACTAGCGGGGCGTCCGTTTTC. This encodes CASSPYPTSGASVF.

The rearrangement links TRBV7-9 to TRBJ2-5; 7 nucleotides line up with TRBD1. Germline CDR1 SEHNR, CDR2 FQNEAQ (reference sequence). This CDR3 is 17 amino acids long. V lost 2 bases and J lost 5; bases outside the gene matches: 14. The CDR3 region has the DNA TGTGCCAGCAGCTTACAAGAACCTCCGGGACAGAAGGAGACCCAGTACTTC. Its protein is CASSLQEPPGQKETQYF.

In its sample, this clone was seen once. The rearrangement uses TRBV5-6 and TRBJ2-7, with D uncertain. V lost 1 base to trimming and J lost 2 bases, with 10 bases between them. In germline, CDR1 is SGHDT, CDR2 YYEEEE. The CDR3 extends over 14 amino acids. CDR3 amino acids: CASSLMAPAYEQYF. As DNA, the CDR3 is TGTGCCAGCAGCTTGATGGCGCCGGCCTACGAGCAGTACTTC.

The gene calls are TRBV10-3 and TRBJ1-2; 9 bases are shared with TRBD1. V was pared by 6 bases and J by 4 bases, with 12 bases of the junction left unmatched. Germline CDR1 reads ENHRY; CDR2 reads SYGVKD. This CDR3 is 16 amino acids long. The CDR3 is CAIRGGTGHHVYGYTF. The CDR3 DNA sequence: TGTGCCATCAGGGGCGGGACAGGGCACCACGTCTATGGCTACACCTTC.

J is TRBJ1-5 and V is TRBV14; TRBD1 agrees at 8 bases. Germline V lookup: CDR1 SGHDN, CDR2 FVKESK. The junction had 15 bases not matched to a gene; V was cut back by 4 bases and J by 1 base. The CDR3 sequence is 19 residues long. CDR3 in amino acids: CASSPQGQGIGGSNQPQHF. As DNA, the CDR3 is TGTGCCAGCAGCCCTCAAGGACAGGGAATAGGTGGGAGCAATCAGCCCCAGCATTTT.

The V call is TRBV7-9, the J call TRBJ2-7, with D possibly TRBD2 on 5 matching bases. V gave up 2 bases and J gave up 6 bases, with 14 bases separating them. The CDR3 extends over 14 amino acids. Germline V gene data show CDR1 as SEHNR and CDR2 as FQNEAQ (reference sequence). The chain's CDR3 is CASSLTSSLLEQYF. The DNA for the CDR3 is TGTGCCAGCAGCTTAACTAGTAGTCTCCTCGAGCAGTACTTC.

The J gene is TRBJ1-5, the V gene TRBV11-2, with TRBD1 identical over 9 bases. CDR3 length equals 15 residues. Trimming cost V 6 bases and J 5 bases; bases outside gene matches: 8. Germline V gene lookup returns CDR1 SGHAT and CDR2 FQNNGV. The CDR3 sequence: CASSPGTGFHQPQHF. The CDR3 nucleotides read TGTGCCAGCAGTCCCGGGACAGGGTTTCATCAGCCCCAGCATTTT. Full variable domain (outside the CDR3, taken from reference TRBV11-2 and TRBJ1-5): EAGVAQSPRYKIIEKRQSVAFWCNPISGHATLYWYQQILGQGPKLLIQFQNNGVVDDSQLPKDRFSAERLKGVDSTLKIQPAKLEDSAVYLCASSPGTGFHQPQHFGDGTRLSIL.

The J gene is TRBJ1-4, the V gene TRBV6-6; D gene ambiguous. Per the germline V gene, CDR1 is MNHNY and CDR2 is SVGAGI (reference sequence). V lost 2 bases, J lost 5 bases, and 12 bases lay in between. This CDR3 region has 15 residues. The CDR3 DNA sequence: TGTGCCAGCAGTTACAGACGGGGTTCGAATGAAAAACTGTTTTTT. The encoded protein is CASSYRRGSNEKLFF.

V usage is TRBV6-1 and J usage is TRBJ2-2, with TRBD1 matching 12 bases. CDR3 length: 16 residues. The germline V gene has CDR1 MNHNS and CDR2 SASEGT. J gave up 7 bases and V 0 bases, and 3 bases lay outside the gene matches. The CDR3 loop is CASSEAGTGGGGELFF. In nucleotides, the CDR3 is TGTGCCAGCAGTGAAGCCGGGACAGGGGGCGGCGGGGAGCTGTTTTTT.

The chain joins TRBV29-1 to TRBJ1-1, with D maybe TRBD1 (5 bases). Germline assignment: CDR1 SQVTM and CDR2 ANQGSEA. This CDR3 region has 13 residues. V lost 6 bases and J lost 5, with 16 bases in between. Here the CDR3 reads CSVRDARGTEAFF. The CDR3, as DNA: TGCAGCGTGAGGGACGCCCGGGGGACTGAAGCTTTCTTT.

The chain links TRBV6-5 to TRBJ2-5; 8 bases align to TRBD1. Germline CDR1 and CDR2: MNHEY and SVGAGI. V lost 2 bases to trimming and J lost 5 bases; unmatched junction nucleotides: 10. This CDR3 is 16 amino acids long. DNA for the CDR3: TGTGCCAGCAGTTACCTAGGACAGGGTCAAGAGGAGACCCAGTACTTC. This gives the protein CASSYLGQGQEETQYF.

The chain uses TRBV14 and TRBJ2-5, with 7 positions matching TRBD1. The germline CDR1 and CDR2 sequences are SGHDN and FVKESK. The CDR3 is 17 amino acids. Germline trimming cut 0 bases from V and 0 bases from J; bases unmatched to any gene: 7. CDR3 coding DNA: TGTGCCAGCAGCCAAGATAAGGGACAGCCTTACCAAGAGACCCAGTACTTC. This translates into CASSQDKGQPYQETQYF. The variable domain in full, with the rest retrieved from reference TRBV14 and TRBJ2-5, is EAGVTQFPSHSVIEKGQTVTLRCDPISGHDNLYWYRRVMGKEIKFLLHFVKESKQDESGMPNNRFLAERTGGTYSTLKVQPAELEDSGVYFCASSQDKGQPYQETQYFGPGTRLLVL.

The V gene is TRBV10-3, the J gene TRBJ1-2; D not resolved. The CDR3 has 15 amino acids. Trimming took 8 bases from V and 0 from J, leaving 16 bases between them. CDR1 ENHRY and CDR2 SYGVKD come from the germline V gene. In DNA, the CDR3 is TGTGCCATCCGACCCCGACTGAGAGCTAACTATGGCTACACCTTC. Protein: CAIRPRLRANYGYTF.

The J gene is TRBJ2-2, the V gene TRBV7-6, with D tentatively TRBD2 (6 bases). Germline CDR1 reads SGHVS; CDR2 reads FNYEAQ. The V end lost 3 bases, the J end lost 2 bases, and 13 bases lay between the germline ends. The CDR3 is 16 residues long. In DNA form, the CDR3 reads TGTGCCAGCAGCTTGATGCGGGGAAATAACACCGGGGAGCTGTTTTTT. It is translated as CASSLMRGNNTGELFF.

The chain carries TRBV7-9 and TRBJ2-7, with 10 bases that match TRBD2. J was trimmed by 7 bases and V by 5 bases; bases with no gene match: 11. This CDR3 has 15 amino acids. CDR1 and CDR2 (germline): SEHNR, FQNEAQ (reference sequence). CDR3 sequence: CASSLGGLAGEEQYF. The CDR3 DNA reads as TGTGCCAGCAGCCTCGGTGGGCTAGCGGGGGAAGAGCAGTACTTC. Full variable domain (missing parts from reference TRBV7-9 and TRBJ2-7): DTGVSQNPRHKITKRGQNVTFRCDPISEHNRLYWYRQTLGQGPEFLTYFQNEAQLEKSRLLSDRFSAERPKGSFSTLEIQRTEQGDSAMYLCASSLGGLAGEEQYFGPGTRLTVT.

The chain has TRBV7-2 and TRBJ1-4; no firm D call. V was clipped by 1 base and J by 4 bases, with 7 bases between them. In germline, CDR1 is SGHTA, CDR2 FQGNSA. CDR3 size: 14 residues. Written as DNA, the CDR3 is TGTGCCAGCAGCTTAGGAGCGGATAATGAAAAACTGTTTTTT. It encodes CASSLGADNEKLFF.